This T cell receptor (beta chain) is from a study of cytomegalovirus exposure and HLA in healthy donors. PCR involved 60 Vbeta and 13 Jbeta primers. Sequencing was performed with immunoSEQ multiplex PCR; in TCRdb, only in-frame clones are kept and a portion is missing. This table holds some 110,000 clones, approximately 78% found once. Study-level points and caveats: HLA restriction was apparent for most CMV-associated TCR beta chains in a later analysis.

The CDR3 is made up of 15 amino acids. The germline V gene encodes CDR1 MNHEY and CDR2 SVGAGI. V gave up 6 bases and J gave up 0 bases; unmatched junction bases: 3. For this clone: Its antigen is currently unknown.

The V call is TRBV6-5, the J call TRBJ1-5, with 9 bases fitting TRBD1. The TCR comes from a woman between 25 and 40 years old in good health and CMV-seronegative. Sequencing used PBMCs. The CDR3 bases are TGTGCCAGCAGGGACAGGGGATATAGCAATCAGCCCCAGCATTTT. This encodes CASRDRGYSNQPQHF.